Included here is one T cell receptor (beta chain) sequence, with context. The antigen is not known. This record belongs to a study of T cell responses to AZD1222 COVID-19 vaccine. This table comes from immunoSEQ multiplex PCR, and its TCRdb copy is limited to in-frame clones, with some not included. The table lists around 140,000 clones, 85% to 90% of them singletons. Trimming took 1 base from V and 1 from J, leaving 11 bases between them. CDR1 is LNHNV and CDR2 is YYDKDF in the germline V gene (reference sequence). CDR3 length equals 16 residues. Study-wide points: Repertoires were obtained only post-peak T cell response. Close to half of spike-specific TCRs reportedly recognize unmutated variant regions. Spike was spanned by vaccine-associated CD4 TCRs, with dominance at 160-218 and 743-854.

This material consisted of peripheral blood, taken on day 0 of AZD1222 vaccination. This TCR derives from an adult in good health. The genes are TRBV15 and TRBJ2-4; D is perhaps TRBD1 (7 bases). The CDR3 protein is CATSRGRGEAKNIQYF. CDR3 sequence (DNA): TGTGCCACCAGCAGAGGCAGGGGGGAGGCCAAAAACATTCAGTACTTC.